These 19 T cell receptor beta chains were sequenced from one sample in a study of T-cell memory formation after mild COVID-19. MiXCR, applied by TCRdb to the 5' RACE reads, yields one record per CDR3 protein. The sample records about 44,000 distinct CDR3 sequences, around 6.3% being singletons. The sequencing sample was made of PBMCs or a T cell subset sorted from them (not recorded which). These TCRs come from an adult who had mild COVID-19 (a few samples of this study predate the infection). Cell type and time point are not known.

At least ten counts were recorded for this clonotype. The gene calls are TRBV5-6 and TRBJ1-1; perhaps TRBD1 as D (5 bases). V was clipped by 4 bases and J by 1 base, with 20 bases between them. From germline, CDR1 is SGHDT and CDR2 YYEEEE. The CDR3 has 17 residues. The CDR3 coding sequence is TGTGCCAGCAGCCGCGACTGGGACTGGGGCGCGAACACTGAAGCTTTCTTT. It encodes CASSRDWDWGANTEAFF.

This clonotype rates as medium-sized. The chain has TRBV6-6 and TRBJ2-7, with 10 bases matching TRBD2. The CDR3 has 13 residues. Germline V gene sequence: CDR1 MNHNY, CDR2 SVGAGI (reference sequence). The junction had 3 bases not matched to a gene; V was cut back by 2 bases and J by 8 bases. Written as DNA, the CDR3 is TGTGCCAGCAGTTACGCTAGCGGGGGTCAGCAGTACTTC. This encodes CASSYASGGQQYF.

Ten or more counts support this clonotype. The chain joins TRBV12-3 or TRBV12-4 to TRBJ1-5, with D maybe TRBD1 (5 bases). The CDR3 spans 14 residues. Trimming pared 5 bases from V and 7 bases from J, leaving 15 bases between. CDR3: CASSPSWGSQPQHF. The CDR3 nucleotides are TGTGCCAGCAGTCCTAGTTGGGGCTCCCAGCCCCAGCATTTT.

This sequence joins TRBV27 and TRBJ2-1; 9 bases map to TRBD2. The CDR3 runs to 16 residues. V gave up 2 bases and J gave up 5 bases; unmatched junction bases: 7. Looked up from germline, CDR1 is MNHEY and CDR2 is SMNVEV (reference sequence). DNA for the CDR3: TGTGCCAGCAGTTTAGGAGGCGGGAGGGTGGACAATGAGCAGTTCTTC. Amino acid sequence: CASSLGGGRVDNEQFF.

The sample holds many counts of this clonotype. V is TRBV5-1 and J is TRBJ1-1; 8 bases align to TRBD1. The CDR3 spans 17 residues. J gave up 6 bases and V 6 bases, and 19 bases lay outside the gene matches. Per the germline V gene, CDR1 is SGHRS and CDR2 is YFSETQ. The CDR3 is CASTSSLLGQGSAEAFF. In DNA, the CDR3 is TGCGCCAGCACGTCGTCCTTGCTAGGACAGGGATCCGCTGAAGCTTTCTTT.

The chain combines TRBV7-9 with TRBJ1-6; TRBD1 might be the D (5 bases). The CDR3 spans 14 residues. Germline CDR1 is SEHNR and CDR2 is FQNEAQ (reference sequence). Between the trimmed V and J ends, which lost 8 bases and 7 bases, there was a span of 15 bases. CDR3 sequence: CASAAAAGNSPLHF. Written as DNA, the CDR3 is TGTGCCAGCGCTGCTGCGGCAGGGAATTCACCCCTCCACTTT.

This clonotype was seen at least ten times. The chain is built from TRBV18 and TRBJ2-3; D unclear. Trimming took 3 bases from V and 2 from J, leaving 12 bases between them. This CDR3 is 15 amino acids long. Germline V CDR1 and CDR2: KGHSH, LQKENI. The CDR3 bases are TGTGCCAGCTCACCTTACGGCGGAGACACAGATACGCAGTATTTT. Its protein product is CASSPYGGDTDTQYF.

This clonotype was picked up many times. This rearrangement joins TRBV18 to TRBJ1-1, with TRBD1 matching over 7 bases. CDR3 length: 14 residues. Germline V gene lookup returns CDR1 KGHSH and CDR2 LQKENI. J gave up 1 base and V 6 bases, and 5 bases lay outside the gene matches. The CDR3 here is CASSPDRKNTEAFF. The CDR3 DNA follows: TGTGCCAGCTCCCCGGACAGGAAGAACACTGAAGCTTTCTTT.

This clonotype was picked up many times. The chain carries TRBV18 and TRBJ2-5; D gene ambiguous. Germline lookup yields CDR1 KGHSH and CDR2 LQKENI. V lost 1 base, J lost 0 bases, and 3 bases lay in between. CDR3 size: 13 residues. The CDR3 is CASSPLNQETQYF. CDR3 DNA sequence: TGTGCCAGCTCACCACTTAACCAAGAGACCCAGTACTTC.

This clonotype was observed at least ten times. In DNA form, the CDR3 reads TGTGCCAGCAGCTTATCTAGGGGTACAGATACGCAGTATTTT. It translates to CASSLSRGTDTQYF. This sequence joins TRBV7-9 and TRBJ2-3; TRBD1 is a possible D gene (5 bases). This CDR3 comprises 14 residues. Germline V gene sequence: CDR1 SEHNR, CDR2 FQNEAQ (reference sequence). V lost 2 bases and J lost 3, with 9 bases in between.

This clonotype came up many times. This CDR3 reads CASGQSGGLYEQYF. The CDR3 DNA is TGTGCCAGCGGACAAAGCGGGGGTCTATACGAGCAGTACTTC. The chain joins TRBV10-3 to TRBJ2-7; 8 bases match TRBD2. Trimming at V came to 10 bases and at J to 4 bases, leaving 12 bases not matched to a gene. Germline V lookup: CDR1 ENHRY, CDR2 SYGVKD. This CDR3 is built from 14 residues.

A few counts support this clonotype. The V gene is TRBV27, the J gene TRBJ1-4; 10 positions agree with TRBD1. Per germline, CDR1 MNHEY and CDR2 SMNVEV (reference sequence). With 3 bases clipped from V and 10 bases from J, the junction kept 8 bases outside the gene matches. The CDR3 loop spans 15 amino acids. The CDR3 spells CASSFQTGGVGKLFF. The CDR3 nucleotides read TGTGCCAGCAGTTTTCAGACAGGGGGCGTTGGAAAACTGTTTTTT.

This clonotype showed up many times. The rearrangement links TRBV7-8 to TRBJ1-5; D unresolved. There are 13 residues in the CDR3. CDR1 and CDR2 from the germline V gene are SGHVS and FQNEAQ. V lost 5 bases to trimming and J lost 4 bases, with 9 bases between them. The DNA for the CDR3 is TGTGCCAGCAGCCCCCGCCCAAATCAGCCCCAGCATTTT. Translating it yields CASSPRPNQPQHF.

The rearrangement joins TRBV4-1 to TRBJ1-2; TRBD1 might be the D (5 bases). The length of the CDR3 is 15 residues. Germline V lookup: CDR1 MGHRA, CDR2 YSYEKL. V was shortened by 2 bases and J by 7 bases, with 17 bases between the two germline ends. This chain's CDR3 is CASSQPGRGWAGYTF. CDR3 DNA: TGCGCCAGCAGCCAACCCGGTAGGGGTTGGGCTGGCTACACCTTC.

This clonotype was counted ten times or more. V is TRBV5-1 and J is TRBJ1-1, with a possible D match to TRBD1 (5 bases). This CDR3 has 16 residues. CDR1 and CDR2 from the germline V gene are SGHRS and YFSETQ. Deletions cut 1 base from V and 3 bases from J, with 16 bases between. CDR3 bases: TGCGCCAGCAGCTTGCAGGGTCTGGGCCTGGACACTGAAGCTTTCTTT. Amino acids: CASSLQGLGLDTEAFF.

The sample holds a few counts of this clonotype. The V call is TRBV25-1, the J call TRBJ1-1, with D tentatively TRBD1 (5 bases). CDR1 is MGHDK and CDR2 is SYGVNS in the germline V gene. The CDR3 spans 14 residues. V was shortened by 3 bases and J by 4 bases, with 12 bases between the two germline ends. CDR3 loop: CASSDRVMSTEAFF. CDR3 coding DNA: TGTGCCAGCAGTGACAGGGTGATGAGCACTGAAGCTTTCTTT. The entire variable domain, with the rest obtained from reference TRBV25-1 and TRBJ1-1, is as follows: EADIYQTPRYLVIGTGKKITLECSQTMGHDKMYWYQQDPGMELHLIHYSYGVNSTEKGDLSSESTVSRIRTEHFPLTLESARPSHTSQYLCASSDRVMSTEAFFGQGTRLTVV.

At least ten counts were recorded for this clonotype. V and J are TRBV12-3 or TRBV12-4 and TRBJ1-5; no definite D call. The germline V and J ends were trimmed by 6 bases and 1 base, with 13 bases remaining between them. The CDR3 is 15 residues long. The CDR3 coding sequence is TGTGCCAGCAGCGTCGAGGGAATAAGCAATCAGCCCCAGCATTTT. Protein sequence: CASSVEGISNQPQHF.

This clonotype was counted many times. CDR3 sequence: CASSLAGDTGELFF. The DNA of the CDR3 is TGTGCCAGCAGCTTAGCGGGAGACACCGGGGAGCTGTTTTTT. V gene TRBV7-3 combines with J gene TRBJ2-2, with 7 bases identical to TRBD2. Germline assignment: CDR1 SGHTA and CDR2 FQGTGA. V lost 2 bases and J lost 3; bases outside the gene matches: 0. CDR3 length equals 14 residues.

The rearrangement links TRBV6-6 to TRBJ1-1, with a tentative D call TRBD1 (6 bases). Germline V gene data show CDR1 as MNHNY and CDR2 as SVGAGI (reference sequence). Trimming removed 6 bases at V and 6 bases at J, with 20 bases between. The length of the CDR3 is 15 residues. This CDR3 is CASRDGTTRGPEAFF. The DNA of the CDR3 is TGTGCCAGCAGGGACGGGACGACCCGGGGGCCTGAAGCTTTCTTT.